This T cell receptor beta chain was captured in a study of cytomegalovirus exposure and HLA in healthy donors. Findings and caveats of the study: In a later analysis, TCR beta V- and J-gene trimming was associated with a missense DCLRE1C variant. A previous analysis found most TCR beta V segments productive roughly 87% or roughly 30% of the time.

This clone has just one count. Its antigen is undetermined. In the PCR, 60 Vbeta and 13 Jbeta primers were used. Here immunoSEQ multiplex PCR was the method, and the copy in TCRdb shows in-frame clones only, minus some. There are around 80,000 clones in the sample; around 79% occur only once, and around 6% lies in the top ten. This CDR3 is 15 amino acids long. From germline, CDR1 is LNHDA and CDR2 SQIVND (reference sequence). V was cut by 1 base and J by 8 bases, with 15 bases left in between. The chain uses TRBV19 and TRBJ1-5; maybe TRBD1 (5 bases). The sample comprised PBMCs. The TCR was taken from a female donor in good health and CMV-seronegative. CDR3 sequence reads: CASSIGAGWEEPQHF. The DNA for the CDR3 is TGTGCCAGTAGTATAGGGGCAGGGTGGGAAGAGCCCCAGCATTTT.